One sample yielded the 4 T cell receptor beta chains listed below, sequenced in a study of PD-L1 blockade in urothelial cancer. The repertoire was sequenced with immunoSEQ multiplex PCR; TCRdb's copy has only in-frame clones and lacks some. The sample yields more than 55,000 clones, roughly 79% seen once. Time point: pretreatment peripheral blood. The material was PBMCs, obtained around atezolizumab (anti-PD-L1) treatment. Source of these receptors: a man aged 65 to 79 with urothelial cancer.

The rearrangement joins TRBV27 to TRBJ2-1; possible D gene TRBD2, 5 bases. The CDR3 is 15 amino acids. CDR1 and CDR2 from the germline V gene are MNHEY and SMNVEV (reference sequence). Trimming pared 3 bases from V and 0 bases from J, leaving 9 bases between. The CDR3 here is CASSFEGSSYNEQFF. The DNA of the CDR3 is TGTGCCAGCAGTTTCGAGGGATCCTCCTACAATGAGCAGTTCTTC.

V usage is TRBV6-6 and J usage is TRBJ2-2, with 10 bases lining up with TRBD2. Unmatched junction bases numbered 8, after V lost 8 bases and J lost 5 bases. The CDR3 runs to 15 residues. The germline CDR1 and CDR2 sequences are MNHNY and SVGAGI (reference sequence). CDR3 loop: CASGSSGSNTGELFF. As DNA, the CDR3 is TGTGCCAGCGGGTCTAGCGGGAGTAATACCGGGGAGCTGTTTTTT.

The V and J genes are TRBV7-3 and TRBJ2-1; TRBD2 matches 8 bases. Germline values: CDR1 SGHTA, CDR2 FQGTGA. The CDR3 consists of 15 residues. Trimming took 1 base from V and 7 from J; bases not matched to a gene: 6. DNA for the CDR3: TGTGCCAGCAGCTTAAACGGGGGGGCTGCTAATGAGCAGTTCTTC. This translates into CASSLNGGAANEQFF.

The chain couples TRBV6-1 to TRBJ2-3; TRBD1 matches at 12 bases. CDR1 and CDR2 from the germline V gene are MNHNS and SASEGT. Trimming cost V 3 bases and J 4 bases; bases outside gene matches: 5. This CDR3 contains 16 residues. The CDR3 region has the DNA TGTGCCAGCAGTGAGGGGACAGGGGGCGGTGCAGATACGCAGTATTTT. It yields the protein CASSEGTGGGADTQYF.